The entry below gives a single TCR beta chain sequence along with its context. Membership in each cohort depended on participant-reported clinical history. The table came from immunoSEQ multiplex PCR; TCRdb's copy has only in-frame clones and leaves some out. The sample has 250,000 to 400,000 clones, 85% seen once. This CDR3 is built from 15 residues. Per germline, CDR1 SGHDT and CDR2 YYEEEE. V dropped 4 bases and J dropped 6; count of bases not matched to a gene: 7. The source of the sample is a study of blood T cell repertoires in COVID-19. Study-wide context: The analysed material was cDNA or gDNA that came from T cells, B-cell-depleted T cells, or PBMCs.

The chain joins TRBV5-6 to TRBJ2-1; 10 nucleotides line up with TRBD2. This clonotype was obtained from a woman aged 25 to 45 who had been exposed to COVID-19. The specimen was PBMCs or T cells enriched from blood (not recorded which). The chain's CDR3 is CASSETSGSVNEQFF. DNA of the CDR3: TGTGCCAGCAGCGAGACTAGCGGGTCCGTCAATGAGCAGTTCTTC.